The 20 T cell receptor beta chains below all came from one sample that was sequenced in a study of T-cell reconstitution after alpha-beta-depleted transplantation in children. Researchers prepared the TCRbeta library using unique molecular identifiers, the study reports. MiXCR, applied by TCRdb to the PCR reads, yields one record per CDR3 protein. This table has hundreds of thousands of distinct CDR3 sequences, approximately 15% appearing once. Specimen: PBMCs, mostly from graft donor cells, collected 360 days after TCRalphabeta/CD19-depleted stem cell transplant. The source of these receptors is a male patient between 5 and 17 years old who had a stem cell transplant for acute lymphoblastic leukemia, so the T cells may come from the graft donor.

This clonotype was seen a few times. The chain couples TRBV9 to TRBJ2-3, with a possible D match to TRBD1 (8 bases). The germline CDR1 and CDR2 sequences are SGDLS and YYNGEE. Trimming pared 3 bases from V and 3 bases from J, leaving 17 bases between. This CDR3 contains 16 residues. Here the CDR3 DNA reads TGTGCCAGCAGCGAGGGGGGGAACAGGGGGACAGATACGCAGTATTTT. Its translation: CASSEGGNRGTDTQYF.

Only a few counts were recorded for this clonotype. This rearrangement joins TRBV5-5 to TRBJ2-1; D gene ambiguous. Between the trimmed V and J ends, which lost 2 bases and 5 bases, there was a span of 8 bases. CDR3 length: 13 residues. The germline CDR1 and CDR2 sequences are SGHKS and YYEKEE (reference sequence). The CDR3 DNA reads as TGTGCCAGCAGCTTTGATCCCCACAATGAGCAGTTCTTC. Residues: CASSFDPHNEQFF.

The chain couples TRBV7-9 to TRBJ2-2, with TRBD2 identical over 7 bases. The germline gives CDR1 SEHNR, CDR2 FQNEAQ (reference sequence). V was pared by 2 bases and J by 6 bases, with 6 bases of the junction left unmatched. The CDR3 contains 15 residues. CDR3 coding DNA: TGTGCCAGCAGCTTATGGACGGGAGGAGCCGGGGAGCTGTTTTTT. Amino acids: CASSLWTGGAGELFF.

This clonotype was seen more than once but under ten times. This chain links TRBV5-1 with TRBJ2-7, with a possible D match to TRBD2 (6 bases). The CDR3 is made up of 13 amino acids. Trimming removed 5 bases from V and 2 bases from J, with 11 bases in between. Germline V gene sequence: CDR1 SGHRS, CDR2 YFSETQ. The CDR3 here is CASRIAETYEQYF. The CDR3 DNA reads TGCGCCAGCAGGATAGCGGAAACCTACGAGCAGTACTTC.

V gene TRBV5-5 combines with J gene TRBJ1-4; 9 bases agree with TRBD1. The germline gives CDR1 SGHKS, CDR2 YYEKEE (reference sequence). V trimming: 2 bases; J trimming: 7 bases; junction bases outside the gene matches: 6. This CDR3 has 15 amino acids. The CDR3 DNA is TGTGCCAGCAGCTTCGGACAGGGGTTAAGTGAAAAACTGTTTTTT. It translates to CASSFGQGLSEKLFF. Based on the CDR3 plus reference TRBV5-5 and TRBJ1-4, the full variable domain is DAGVTQSPTHLIKTRGQQVTLRCSPISGHKSVSWYQQVLGQGPQFIFQYYEKEERGRGNFPDRFSARQFPNYSSELNVNALLLGDSALYLCASSFGQGLSEKLFFGSGTQLSVL.

This clonotype was observed at least ten times. V is TRBV18 and J is TRBJ2-5; D remains ambiguous. In germline, CDR1 is KGHSH, CDR2 LQKENI. The V gene lost 3 bases and the J gene lost 1 base, with 3 bases spanning the gap. This CDR3 spans 12 amino acids. CDR3 in amino acids: CASSPVQETQYF. CDR3 bases: TGTGCCAGCTCACCCGTCCAAGAGACCCAGTACTTC.

CDR3 sequence (DNA): TGTGCCAGCAGTAATACGGGGGTCCAAGAGACCCAGTACTTC. This gives the protein CASSNTGVQETQYF. V and J are TRBV12-3 or TRBV12-4 and TRBJ2-5; weak D call: TRBD2 (6 bases). The CDR3 runs to 14 residues. V was cut by 5 bases and J by 1 base, with 11 bases left in between.

This clonotype was counted a few times. This rearrangement joins TRBV5-6 to TRBJ2-7; a weak D match, TRBD1 (6 bases). Trimming left V 7 bases short and J 0 bases short, with 14 bases between. Germline values: CDR1 SGHDT, CDR2 YYEEEE. The CDR3 runs 14 residues. As DNA, the CDR3 is TGTGCCAGCGCCGACAAGGACAGCTCCTACGAGCAGTACTTC. As protein: CASADKDSSYEQYF.

The chain recombines TRBV19 with TRBJ2-6; D call uncertain. This CDR3 region has 16 residues. Trimming took off 5 bases at V and 0 bases at J, with 11 bases between the two ends. Germline V gives CDR1 LNHDA, CDR2 SQIVND (reference sequence). Here the CDR3 DNA reads TGTGCCAGTAGTTCGGACCGGCGCTCTGGGGCCAACGTCCTGACTTTC. Translation gives CASSSDRRSGANVLTF.

The chain links TRBV10-3 to TRBJ2-1, with TRBD2 matching over 14 bases. The ends lost 6 bases at V and 10 bases at J; junction bases unmatched: 11. In germline, CDR1 is ENHRY, CDR2 SYGVKD. The CDR3 spans 16 residues. The CDR3 bases are TGTGCCATCAGCCCTGACGGACTAGCGGGAGGCGCCGAGCAGTTCTTC. Amino acids: CAISPDGLAGGAEQFF.

Concerning this clonotype itself: It may be a read error: a sequence one base away is much more abundant. The chain has TRBV12-3 or TRBV12-4 and TRBJ2-1; D ambiguous. The CDR3 is 11 amino acids. V lost 7 bases, J lost 5 bases, and 6 bases lay in between. CDR3 nucleotides: TGTGCCAGCACCGCCCACAATGAGCAGTTCTTC. Translation gives CASTAHNEQFF.

The table lists this clonotype with a few counts. The chain joins TRBV5-1 to TRBJ2-3; D unresolved. This CDR3 is 12 amino acids long. The germline V and J ends were trimmed by 1 base and 5 bases, with 5 bases remaining between them. Per the germline V gene, CDR1 is SGHRS and CDR2 is YFSETQ. In DNA form, the CDR3 reads TGCGCCAGCAGCTTGTTGCTAGATACGCAGTATTTT. This translates into CASSLLLDTQYF.

As to this clonotype: The CDR3 carries no conserved terminal phenylalanine or tryptophan, so it likely arises from a read error. The genes are TRBV12-3 or TRBV12-4 and TRBJ1-1; 10 bases agree with TRBD1. The V gene end was trimmed by 6 bases and the J gene end by 0 bases; junction bases not matched to a gene: 19. CDR3 size: 20 residues. The CDR3 spells CASSPLRTGGGDRVNTEAFC. The CDR3 bases are TGTGCCAGCAGCCCCCTAAGGACAGGGGGTGGTGATCGGGTGAACACTGAAGCTTTCTGT.

This clonotype was found many times. V is TRBV2 and J is TRBJ2-3; no clear D. This CDR3 is 13 amino acids long. Per the germline V gene, CDR1 is SNHLY and CDR2 is FYNNEI. The V end lost 3 bases, the J end lost 10 bases, and 14 bases lay between the germline ends. For the CDR3, the DNA is TGTGCCAGCAGTGACAGCTTACCCATCCCGCAGTATTTT. The encoded protein is CASSDSLPIPQYF.

The chain has TRBV12-3 or TRBV12-4 and TRBJ1-6; D possibly corresponds to TRBD1 (5 bases). V lost 4 bases, J lost 8 bases, and 15 bases lay in between. The CDR3 is 15 residues long. This CDR3 reads CASSSGTGTYSPLHF. The DNA for the CDR3 is TGTGCCAGCAGTTCCGGGACCGGGACGTATTCACCCCTCCACTTT.

The chain links TRBV18 to TRBJ2-7; D perhaps matches TRBD2 (6 bases). Per the germline V gene, CDR1 is KGHSH and CDR2 is LQKENI. V dropped 1 base and J dropped 1 base, with 14 bases sitting between them. The CDR3 is 16 amino acids. CDR3 nucleotide sequence: TGTGCCAGCTCACCACAGGTTGTAGCGGATTCCTACGAGCAGTACTTC. This codes for CASSPQVVADSYEQYF.

The gene calls are TRBV5-1 and TRBJ1-2; D ambiguous. Germline lookup yields CDR1 SGHRS and CDR2 YFSETQ. This CDR3 comprises 13 residues. V was cut by 5 bases and J by 2 bases, with 10 bases left in between. The chain's CDR3 is CASSKVPNYGYTF. The CDR3 nucleotides are TGCGCCAGCAGTAAGGTGCCGAACTATGGCTACACCTTC. The variable domain in full, completed from reference TRBV5-1 and TRBJ1-2, reads KAGVTQTPRYLIKTRGQQVTLSCSPISGHRSVSWYQQTPGQGLQFLFEYFSETQRNKGNFPGRFSGRQFSNSRSEMNVSTLELGDSALYLCASSKVPNYGYTFGSGTRLTVV.

This clonotype was counted between two and nine times. The V call is TRBV7-3, the J call TRBJ2-1, with TRBD2 matching over 7 bases. The germline V gene encodes CDR1 SGHTA and CDR2 FQGTGA. J gave up 8 bases and V 5 bases, and 12 bases lay outside the gene matches. The CDR3 is made up of 15 amino acids. The CDR3 nucleotides read TGTGCCAGCAGCCCAAAAGCGGGAACCTCGCATGAGCAGTTCTTC. Translated, it gives CASSPKAGTSHEQFF.

The gene calls are TRBV13 and TRBJ2-5; the match to TRBD2 covers 11 bases. From germline, CDR1 is PRHDT and CDR2 FYEKMQ (reference sequence). After removal of 1 base from V and 2 bases from J, the junction contained 6 bases not matched to a gene. This CDR3 has 17 amino acids. This CDR3 is CASSLVITSGGQETQYF. CDR3 DNA sequence: TGTGCCAGCAGCTTAGTTATTACTAGCGGGGGACAAGAGACCCAGTACTTC.

This clonotype showed up many times. The chain combines TRBV5-4 with TRBJ2-6; no firm D call. Trimming shortened V by 4 bases and J by 0 bases, and 11 bases separated the two germline ends. The CDR3 contains 16 residues. CDR1 is SGHNT and CDR2 is YYREEE in the germline V gene (reference sequence). CDR3 sequence reads: CASSDRQISGANVLTF. The CDR3 DNA sequence: TGTGCCAGCAGCGACCGCCAGATCTCTGGGGCCAACGTCCTGACTTTC.